This T cell receptor beta chain was recovered during a study of cytomegalovirus exposure and HLA in healthy donors. Study results and caveats: Rarity marked most TCR sequences, yet some public TCRs occurred in many donors.

Use of 60 Vbeta and 13 Jbeta primers characterized the PCR. Here immunoSEQ multiplex PCR was the method, and the copy in TCRdb shows in-frame clones only, minus some. The sample includes 85,000 to 100,000 clones, 64% of them seen just once. In regard to this clone: No antigen is known for it.

The CDR3 contains 16 residues. CDR1 is SGHTA and CDR2 is FQGTGA in the germline V gene. With 1 base removed from V and 2 bases from J, the gap between germline ends came to 11 bases. V and J are TRBV7-3 and TRBJ2-2, with TRBD1 as a possible D gene (6 bases). The sequencing sample was made of PBMCs. This TCR derives from a man in his 60s in good health and CMV-seronegative. The CDR3 loop is CASSLMSGTNTGELFF. The CDR3 bases are TGTGCCAGCAGCTTAATGTCTGGGACAAACACCGGGGAGCTGTTTTTT.